What follows describes a single TCR beta chain. This table comes from immunoSEQ multiplex PCR, and its TCRdb copy is limited to in-frame clones, with some not included. The table has around 26,000 clones, approximately 84% seen once. CDR1 is SGHNT and CDR2 is YYREEE in the germline V gene (reference sequence). The germline V and J ends were trimmed by 2 bases and 0 bases, with 15 bases remaining between them. This CDR3 has 18 residues. This sample stems from a study of radiation and T cells in renal cell carcinoma. Time point noted: blood 2 weeks post-SBRT. Treatment here: 15 Gy SBRT to primary tumor, nephrectomy 4 weeks later.

Sequenced material: blood, taken from a patient whose treatment included radiotherapy and nephrectomy. The receptor was isolated from a man aged 60-69 years with renal cell carcinoma. The chain couples TRBV5-4 to TRBJ2-6, with D possibly TRBD2 on 7 matching bases. In nucleotides, the CDR3 is TGTGCCAGCAGCTTTTTGGGGGGGCGCCCCTCTGGGGCCAACGTCCTGACTTTC. This codes for CASSFLGGRPSGANVLTF.